This T cell receptor beta chain was recovered during a study of CD8 T cells in Susac syndrome. Reverse transcription of 0.5 to 1 ug RNA was performed with random hexamers. TCRdb processed the immunoSEQ multiplex PCR reads anew with MiXCR; each CDR3 protein has one entry. The table lists about 85,000 distinct CDR3 sequences, 90% to 95% of them singletons. The CDR3 sequence is 12 residues long. V lost 2 bases to trimming and J lost 7 bases, with 3 bases between them. Germline V gene lookup returns CDR1 PRHDT and CDR2 FYEKMQ (reference sequence). The receptor comes from a human donor in good health. Sequenced sample: CD8+ T cells from PBMCs. J is TRBJ1-6 and V is TRBV13; no firm D call. DNA for the CDR3: TGTGCCAGCAGCTTAAAAAATTCACCCCTCCACTTT. Translation: CASSLKNSPLHF. The full variable domain, completed using reference TRBV13 and TRBJ1-6, is AAGVIQSPRHLIKEKRETATLKCYPIPRHDTVYWYQQGPGQDPQFLISFYEKMQSDKGSIPDRFSAQQFSDYHSELNMSSLELGDSALYFCASSLKNSPLHFGNGTRLTVT.